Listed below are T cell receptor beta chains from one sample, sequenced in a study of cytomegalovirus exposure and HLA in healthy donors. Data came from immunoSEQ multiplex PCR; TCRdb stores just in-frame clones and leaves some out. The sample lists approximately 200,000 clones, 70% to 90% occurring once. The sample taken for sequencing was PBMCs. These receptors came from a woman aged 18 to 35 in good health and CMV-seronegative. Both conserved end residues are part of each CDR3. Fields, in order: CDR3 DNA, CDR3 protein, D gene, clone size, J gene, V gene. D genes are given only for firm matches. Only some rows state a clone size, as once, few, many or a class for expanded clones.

CDR3nt: TGCGCCAGCGGATACAGGGACGAGCAGTACTTC
CDR3aa: CASGYRDEQYF
d_gene: .
abundance: .
j_gene: TRBJ2-7
v_gene: TRBV23-1

CDR3nt: TGCGCCAGCAGCCCTCAGGGGGAGACCCAGTACTTC
CDR3aa: CASSPQGETQYF
d_gene: .
abundance: .
j_gene: TRBJ2-5
v_gene: TRBV5-1

CDR3nt: TGTGCCAGCATACCTGGCGGGTGGGGGGCCTACGAGCAGTACTTC
CDR3aa: CASIPGGWGAYEQYF
d_gene: .
abundance: .
j_gene: TRBJ2-7
v_gene: TRBV28

CDR3nt: TGCAGCGTTGCCAGGTTAGACATGAGCTCTGGAAACACCATATATTTT
CDR3aa: CSVARLDMSSGNTIYF
d_gene: .
abundance: .
j_gene: TRBJ1-3
v_gene: TRBV29-1

CDR3nt: TGTGCCAGCATCGGAGGGGGGGCCGCCAGGATATATGGCTACACCTTC
CDR3aa: CASIGGGAARIYGYTF
d_gene: .
abundance: once
j_gene: TRBJ1-2
v_gene: TRBV2

CDR3nt: TGTGCCAGCAGTTACTGGCAGGCAACTAATGAAAAACTGTTTTTT
CDR3aa: CASSYWQATNEKLFF
d_gene: .
abundance: .
j_gene: TRBJ1-4
v_gene: TRBV6-6

CDR3nt: TGCAGCGTTTCTCCGGACAGGGGTTACGAGCAGTACTTC
CDR3aa: CSVSPDRGYEQYF
d_gene: TRBD1
abundance: .
j_gene: TRBJ2-7
v_gene: TRBV29-1

CDR3nt: TGTGCCAGCAGAGACCAGGGCTTGAGCGATGAAGCTTTCTTT
CDR3aa: CASRDQGLSDEAFF
d_gene: .
abundance: .
j_gene: TRBJ1-1
v_gene: TRBV2

CDR3nt: TGCGCCAGCAGCGGTACCGGGACAGGGCTTCGCGAGCAGTACTTC
CDR3aa: CASSGTGTGLREQYF
d_gene: TRBD1
abundance: once
j_gene: TRBJ2-7
v_gene: TRBV5-1

CDR3nt: TGTGCCAGTAAGCCCGGGACAGGGACAACTAATGAAAAACTGTTTTTT
CDR3aa: CASKPGTGTTNEKLFF
d_gene: TRBD1
abundance: once
j_gene: TRBJ1-4
v_gene: TRBV19

CDR3nt: TGTGCCAGCAGCACGGGACAGGGGAGGGAGACCCAGTACTTC
CDR3aa: CASSTGQGRETQYF
d_gene: TRBD1
abundance: once
j_gene: TRBJ2-5
v_gene: TRBV5-4

CDR3nt: TGTGCCAGCAGCTCTACACGGCTAGCGGGAGGAGATACGCAGTATTTT
CDR3aa: CASSSTRLAGGDTQYF
d_gene: TRBD2
abundance: .
j_gene: TRBJ2-3
v_gene: TRBV5-6

CDR3nt: TGTGCCAGCAGCGTTGGACAGATTTCCGAAAAACTGTTTTTT
CDR3aa: CASSVGQISEKLFF
d_gene: .
abundance: .
j_gene: TRBJ1-4
v_gene: TRBV28

CDR3nt: TGTGCCACCAGCAGAGAAGGACAGGGGTCCATGAACACTGAAGCTTTCTTT
CDR3aa: CATSREGQGSMNTEAFF
d_gene: TRBD1
abundance: .
j_gene: TRBJ1-1
v_gene: TRBV15

CDR3nt: TGCAGCGTTACGACAGTCTACGAGCAGTACTTC
CDR3aa: CSVTTVYEQYF
d_gene: .
abundance: .
j_gene: TRBJ2-7
v_gene: TRBV29-1

CDR3nt: TGTGCCAGCAGCCGACAGAACTCCTACGAGCAGTACTTC
CDR3aa: CASSRQNSYEQYF
d_gene: .
abundance: .
j_gene: TRBJ2-7
v_gene: TRBV2

CDR3nt: TGTGCCAGCCTTCTGACTAGCGGAAACAATGAGCAGTTCTTC
CDR3aa: CASLLTSGNNEQFF
d_gene: TRBD2
abundance: .
j_gene: TRBJ2-1
v_gene: TRBV28

CDR3nt: TGTGCCATCAGTGAGACTAGCGGGAGGGCTACAGATACGCAGTATTTT
CDR3aa: CAISETSGRATDTQYF
d_gene: TRBD2
abundance: .
j_gene: TRBJ2-3
v_gene: TRBV10-3

CDR3nt: TGTGCCAGCAGGGGGGGGGCCGGTGTTTACGAGCAGTACTTC
CDR3aa: CASRGGAGVYEQYF
d_gene: .
abundance: .
j_gene: TRBJ2-7
v_gene: TRBV11-2

CDR3nt: TGTGCCAGCAGAACTAGCGGGGCTCCCTACGAGCAGTACTTC
CDR3aa: CASRTSGAPYEQYF
d_gene: TRBD2
abundance: .
j_gene: TRBJ2-7
v_gene: TRBV5-4

CDR3nt: TGCGCCAGCAGCCAAGATCATAGCGGGACCTGGAGGGAGCAGTTCTTC
CDR3aa: CASSQDHSGTWREQFF
d_gene: TRBD2
abundance: .
j_gene: TRBJ2-1
v_gene: TRBV4-1

CDR3nt: TGTGCCAGCAGCACCTGGCGGGGTAACCTAAACTACGAGCAGTACTTC
CDR3aa: CASSTWRGNLNYEQYF
d_gene: .
abundance: once
j_gene: TRBJ2-7
v_gene: TRBV21-1

CDR3nt: TGCGCCAGCAGCCCCCGGGGACAGGGTTGGTCCTACGAGCAGTACTTC
CDR3aa: CASSPRGQGWSYEQYF
d_gene: TRBD1
abundance: .
j_gene: TRBJ2-7
v_gene: TRBV5-1

CDR3nt: TGCGCCAGCAGCTGGACTAGCGGGTTTCACACCGGGGAGCTGTTTTTT
CDR3aa: CASSWTSGFHTGELFF
d_gene: TRBD2
abundance: .
j_gene: TRBJ2-2
v_gene: TRBV5-1

CDR3nt: TGTGCCAGCAGCCTTCCTAGCGGGAGTTCTTCCTACAATGAGCAGTTCTTC
CDR3aa: CASSLPSGSSSYNEQFF
d_gene: TRBD2
abundance: .
j_gene: TRBJ2-1
v_gene: TRBV28